The present entry profiles one T cell receptor beta chain with its context. The antigen is not known. Data came from immunoSEQ multiplex PCR; TCRdb stores just in-frame clones and leaves some out. The sample shows 55,000 to 70,000 clones, around 92% of them seen only once. J was trimmed by 3 bases and V by 6 bases; bases with no gene match: 5. The germline CDR1 and CDR2 sequences are MNHEY and SVGAGI. The length of the CDR3 is 15 residues. The sample belongs to a study of lymphopenia after photon versus proton radiotherapy. Notes on the study in general: After the lymphocyte nadir, photon-treated repertoires showed oligoclonal expansion, especially of CD8+ Temra cells. Survival link was tested only in deceased patients; proton benefit remains a possibility. Under photons, naive T cells and diversity fell while effector/memory populations rose.

Here the sequenced sample was peripheral blood, taken from a patient treated with photon-based radiotherapy. This TCR was recovered from a woman aged 40 to 55 with cholangiocarcinoma. V and J are TRBV6-5 and TRBJ2-3; 11 nucleotides match TRBD2. The chain's CDR3 is CASSLLAGVTDTQYF. The DNA of the CDR3 is TGTGCCAGCAGCTTACTAGCGGGAGTAACAGATACGCAGTATTTT.